This passage covers 5 T cell receptor beta chains from one sample sequenced in a study of T cell responses to AZD1222 COVID-19 vaccine. Assay: immunoSEQ multiplex PCR; the TCRdb copy retains only in-frame clones and omits some. The table includes 140,000 to 150,000 clones, about 94% detected once. The sequencing used peripheral blood, collected on day 0 of AZD1222 vaccination. These receptors all come from an adult in good health.

The rearrangement joins TRBV11-2 to TRBJ1-1; D is unresolved. Germline loops: CDR1 SGHAT, CDR2 FQNNGV. This CDR3 spans 13 amino acids. V was trimmed by 0 bases and J by 1 base, leaving 3 bases between them. DNA for the CDR3: TGTGCCAGCAGCTTAGAGTGGAACACTGAAGCTTTCTTT. Encoded protein: CASSLEWNTEAFF. Using reference TRBV11-2 and TRBJ1-1 for the parts outside the CDR3, the full variable domain is EAGVAQSPRYKIIEKRQSVAFWCNPISGHATLYWYQQILGQGPKLLIQFQNNGVVDDSQLPKDRFSAERLKGVDSTLKIQPAKLEDSAVYLCASSLEWNTEAFFGQGTRLTVV.

V gene TRBV5-1 combines with J gene TRBJ1-2, with D possibly TRBD1 on 5 matching bases. This CDR3 is built from 12 residues. Between the trimmed V and J ends, which lost 2 bases and 8 bases, there was a span of 10 bases. Germline V gives CDR1 SGHRS, CDR2 YFSETQ. This CDR3 is CASSLQAGGYTF. As DNA, the CDR3 is TGCGCCAGCAGCTTACAGGCGGGGGGCTACACCTTC.

The chain joins TRBV5-1 to TRBJ2-3; 12 bases are shared with TRBD2. The CDR3 runs to 16 residues. V lost 6 bases to trimming and J lost 1 base; unmatched junction nucleotides: 6. Germline V CDR1 and CDR2: SGHRS, YFSETQ. The CDR3 DNA reads as TGCGCCAGCACCCGACTAGCGGGAGAGGGCACAGATACGCAGTATTTT. It codes for CASTRLAGEGTDTQYF.

The DNA for the CDR3 is TGTGCCAGCAGTTATGCAGGGGGCCGATACTACGAGCAGTACTTC. Its protein is CASSYAGGRYYEQYF. The V gene is TRBV6-5, the J gene TRBJ2-7; 8 nucleotides agree with TRBD1. V trimming: 3 bases; J trimming: 3 bases; junction bases outside the gene matches: 7. CDR3 length equals 15 residues. Germline V gene lookup returns CDR1 MNHEY and CDR2 SVGAGI.

The J gene is TRBJ2-1, the V gene TRBV9; TRBD2 matches 9 bases. Trimming cost V 0 bases and J 4 bases; bases outside gene matches: 2. CDR3 length: 15 residues. The germline gives CDR1 SGDLS, CDR2 YYNGEE. CDR3 sequence reads: CASSVELAGYNEQFF. CDR3 in DNA: TGTGCCAGCAGCGTAGAGCTAGCGGGGTACAATGAGCAGTTCTTC.